The entry that follows covers one T cell receptor (beta chain) sequence. V lost 8 bases and J 5 bases, leaving 18 bases between the germline ends. In germline, CDR1 is MNHNS, CDR2 SASEGT. CDR3 length: 14 amino acids. This specimen comes from a study of blood T cell repertoires in COVID-19. Study-wide context: Acute and convalescent COVID-19 specimens originated in the United States, Italy and Spain. From T cells, B-cell-depleted T cells, or PBMCs came the material, which was cDNA or gDNA.

Sequencing used immunoSEQ multiplex PCR; TCRdb keeps in-frame clones, though not all of them. The table lists 120,000 to 150,000 clones, 80% to 90% of them singletons. Sequenced input: peripheral blood. The receptor was isolated from a woman aged 50 to 60 with active or convalescent COVID-19. The chain employs TRBV6-1 and TRBJ1-1; TRBD1 might be the D (6 bases). This CDR3 reads CASGYTGLGTEAFF. CDR3 coding DNA: TGTGCCAGCGGCTACACAGGGTTAGGAACTGAAGCTTTCTTT.